This TCR beta chain was found in a study of control samples from healthy donors and cancer patients. V trimming: 3 bases; J trimming: 5 bases; junction bases outside the gene matches: 8. The CDR3 has 16 residues. CDR1 and CDR2 from the germline V gene are SGHNT and YYREEE (reference sequence). The method was immunoSEQ multiplex PCR; TCRdb's version includes in-frame clones alone and lacks a portion of them. Of under 200,000 clones detected, about 90% appear once; the ten largest clones hold about 0.64%. The table lists this clone with a count of one. Sequenced input: blood. The sequence came from a woman aged 30 to 39 in good health. This chain connects TRBV5-4 to TRBJ2-2; 9 bases are a match to TRBD2. CDR3 coding DNA: TGTGCCAGCAGCTCAGGACTAGCGCGGGGGACCGGGGAGCTGTTTTTT. Protein sequence: CASSSGLARGTGELFF.